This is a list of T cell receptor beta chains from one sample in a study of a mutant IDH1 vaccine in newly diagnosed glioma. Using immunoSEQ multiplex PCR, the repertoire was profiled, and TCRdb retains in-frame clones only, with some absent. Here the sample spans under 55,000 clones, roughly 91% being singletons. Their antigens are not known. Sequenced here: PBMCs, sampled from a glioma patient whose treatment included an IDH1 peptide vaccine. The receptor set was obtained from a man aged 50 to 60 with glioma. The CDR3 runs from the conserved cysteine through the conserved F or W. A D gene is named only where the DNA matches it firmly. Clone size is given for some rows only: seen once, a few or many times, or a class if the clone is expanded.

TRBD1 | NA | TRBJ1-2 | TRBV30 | CAYRDRGNYGYTF | TGTGCATATAGGGACAGGGGTAACTATGGCTACACCTTC
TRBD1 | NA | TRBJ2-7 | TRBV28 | CASSPPGRLQGRSHEQYF | TGTGCCAGCAGCCCCCCCGGCAGGCTACAGGGGCGGTCCCACGAGCAGTACTTC
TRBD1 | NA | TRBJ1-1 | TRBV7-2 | CASSDRQGTMNTEAFF | TGTGCCAGCAGCGATAGACAGGGGACGATGAACACTGAAGCTTTCTTT
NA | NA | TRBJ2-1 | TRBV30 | CAWIVPGGLGGNEQFF | TGTGCCTGGATCGTACCCGGGGGGTTAGGGGGGAATGAGCAGTTCTTC
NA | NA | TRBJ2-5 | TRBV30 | CAWSVGGRETQYF | TGTGCCTGGAGTGTAGGGGGGAGAGAGACCCAGTACTTC
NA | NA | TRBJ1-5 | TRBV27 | CASSLMRAGRDYSNQPQHF | TGTGCCAGCTCCCTTATGCGGGCAGGACGTGATTATAGCAATCAGCCCCAGCATTTT
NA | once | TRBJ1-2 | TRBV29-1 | CSVEDSKGAHYGYTF | TGCAGCGTTGAAGATTCCAAAGGGGCGCACTATGGCTACACCTTC
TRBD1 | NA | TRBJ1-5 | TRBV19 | CASSIRDRGTQPQHF | TGTGCCAGTAGTATCCGGGACAGGGGAACCCAGCCCCAGCATTTT
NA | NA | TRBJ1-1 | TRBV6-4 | CASPREGSLQPRNTEAFF | TGTGCCTCCCCACGAGAAGGGTCTCTGCAGCCTCGGAACACTGAAGCTTTCTTT
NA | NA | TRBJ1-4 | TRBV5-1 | CASSRAGSGDEKLFF | TGCGCCAGCAGCAGGGCAGGGAGCGGGGATGAAAAACTGTTTTTT
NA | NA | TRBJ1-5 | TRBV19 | CASRSSNQPQHF | TGTGCCAGTAGATCCAGTAATCAGCCCCAGCATTTT
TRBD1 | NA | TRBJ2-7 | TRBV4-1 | CASKLGQGDIEQYF | TGCGCCAGCAAATTGGGACAGGGTGATATCGAGCAGTACTTC
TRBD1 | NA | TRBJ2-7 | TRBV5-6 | CASSPGQGAREQYF | TGTGCCAGCAGCCCGGGACAGGGGGCGAGGGAGCAGTACTTC
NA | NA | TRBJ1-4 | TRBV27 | CASSPSNGGEKLFF | TGTGCCAGCAGTCCGAGTAATGGGGGGGAAAAACTGTTTTTT
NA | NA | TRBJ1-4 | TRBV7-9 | CASRVENEKLFF | TGTGCCAGCAGGGTTGAAAATGAAAAACTGTTTTTT
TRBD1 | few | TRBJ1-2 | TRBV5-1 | CASSREDRGFDGYTF | TGCGCCAGCAGCAGGGAGGACAGGGGCTTCGACGGCTACACCTTC
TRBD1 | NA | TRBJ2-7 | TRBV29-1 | CSVDLGQGQVEQYF | TGCAGCGTTGACCTGGGACAGGGACAAGTCGAGCAGTACTTC
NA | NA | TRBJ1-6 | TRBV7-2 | CASSLVSAGYLSPLHF | TGTGCCAGCAGCTTAGTGTCGGCAGGGTATCTTTCACCCCTCCACTTT
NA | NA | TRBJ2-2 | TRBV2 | CASIAQGQSGGELFF | TGTGCCAGCATAGCGCAGGGCCAGTCAGGCGGGGAGCTGTTTTTT
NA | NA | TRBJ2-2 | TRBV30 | CAWSQSLTGELFF | TGTGCCTGGAGTCAGTCCCTCACCGGGGAGCTGTTTTTT
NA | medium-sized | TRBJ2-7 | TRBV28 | CASSLGRGSYEQYF | TGTGCCAGCAGTCTGGGCAGGGGTTCCTACGAGCAGTACTTC
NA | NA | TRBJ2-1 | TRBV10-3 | CAISDGVGDRNEQFF | TGTGCCATCAGTGATGGGGTAGGAGATAGAAATGAGCAGTTCTTC
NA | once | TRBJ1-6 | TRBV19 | CASSRSTRINSPLHF | TGTGCCAGTAGTAGATCGACACGGATTAATTCACCCCTCCACTTT
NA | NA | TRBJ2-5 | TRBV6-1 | CASGWGVGETQYF | TGTGCCAGCGGATGGGGGGTGGGCGAGACCCAGTACTTC
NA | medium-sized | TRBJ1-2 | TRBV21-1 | CASGGGDVGYGYTF | TGTGCCAGCGGGGGCGGGGACGTGGGCTATGGCTACACCTTC
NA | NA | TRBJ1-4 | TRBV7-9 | CASSKRGGENEKLFF | TGTGCCAGCAGCAAACGGGGGGGCGAGAATGAAAAACTGTTTTTT
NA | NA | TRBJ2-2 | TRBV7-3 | CASTRDSNTGELFF | TGTGCCAGCACCAGGGACTCGAACACCGGGGAGCTGTTTTTT
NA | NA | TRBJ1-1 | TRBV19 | CASSIRSWSTEAFF | TGTGCCAGTAGTATAAGGAGTTGGAGCACTGAAGCTTTCTTT
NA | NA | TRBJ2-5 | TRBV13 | CASSLVSEGAQETQYF | TGTGCCAGCAGCTTAGTTTCGGAGGGGGCTCAGGAGACCCAGTACTTC
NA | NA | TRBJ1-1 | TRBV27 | CASSVTGTPAIEAFF | TGTGCCAGCAGTGTAACCGGGACACCGGCCATCGAAGCTTTCTTT
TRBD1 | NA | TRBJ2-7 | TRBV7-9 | CASIPRDRGTYEQYF | TGTGCCAGCATCCCCCGGGACAGGGGAACCTACGAGCAGTACTTC
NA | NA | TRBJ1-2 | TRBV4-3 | CASSQEVRYAGYTF | TGCGCCAGCAGCCAAGAAGTCCGATACGCGGGCTACACCTTC
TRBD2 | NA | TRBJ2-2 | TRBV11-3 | CASSLTSGRATGELFF | TGTGCCAGCAGCTTGACTAGCGGGAGGGCGACCGGGGAGCTGTTTTTT
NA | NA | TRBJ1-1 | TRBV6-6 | CASSYSAGVNTEAFF | TGTGCCAGCAGTTACTCGGCAGGAGTGAACACTGAAGCTTTCTTT
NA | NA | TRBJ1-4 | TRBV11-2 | CASSLGGVGNEKLFF | TGTGCCAGCAGCTTAGGGGGAGTTGGTAATGAAAAACTGTTTTTT
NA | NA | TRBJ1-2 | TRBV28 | CASSLTGTNYGYTF | TGTGCCAGCAGTTTAACGGGGACTAACTATGGCTACACCTTC
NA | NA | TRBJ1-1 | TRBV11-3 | CASSLGGVWGNTEAFF | TGTGCCAGCAGCCTCGGGGGGGTCTGGGGGAACACTGAAGCTTTCTTT
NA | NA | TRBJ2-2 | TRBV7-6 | CASSLGGSRELFF | TGTGCCAGCAGCTTAGGGGGGAGCAGGGAGCTGTTTTTT
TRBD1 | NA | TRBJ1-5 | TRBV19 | CASSYYRTGRGPQHF | TGTGCCAGTAGCTATTACCGGACAGGCCGTGGGCCCCAGCATTTT
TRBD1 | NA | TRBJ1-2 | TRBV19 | CASSAAPGTVVGYTF | TGTGCCAGTAGTGCTGCACCCGGGACAGTTGTTGGCTACACCTTC
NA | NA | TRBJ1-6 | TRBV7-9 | CASTTGQGFIPLHF | TGTGCCAGCACCACGGGGCAGGGCTTTATCCCCCTCCACTTT
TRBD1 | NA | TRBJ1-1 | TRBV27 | CASSPNHRGQDTEAFF | TGTGCCAGCAGTCCGAACCACAGGGGGCAGGACACTGAAGCTTTCTTT
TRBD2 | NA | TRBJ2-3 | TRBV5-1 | CASSFTSGADTQYF | TGCGCCAGCAGCTTCACTAGCGGGGCAGATACGCAGTATTTT
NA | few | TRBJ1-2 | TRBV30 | CAWTRDGEYYGYTF | TGTGCCTGGACCCGGGACGGGGAATACTATGGCTACACCTTC
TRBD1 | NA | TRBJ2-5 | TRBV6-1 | CASSRRTGPETQYF | TGTGCCAGCAGTCGTCGGACAGGACCTGAGACCCAGTACTTC
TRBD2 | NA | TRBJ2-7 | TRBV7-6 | CASSLTSGEVYEQYF | TGTGCCAGCAGCTTGACTAGCGGGGAGGTCTACGAGCAGTACTTC